The 18 T cell receptor beta chains below all came from one sample that was sequenced in a study of T cell changes during pregnancy in multiple sclerosis. Profiled with immunoSEQ multiplex PCR; TCRdb holds only in-frame clones, not every one. The table records 75,000 to 95,000 clones, approximately 90% of them present only once. The sequences come from peripheral blood, collected before pregnancy. Receptors originate from a female donor with multiple sclerosis, enrolled in a pregnancy study.

The rearrangement links TRBV5-8 to TRBJ1-2; 7 bases line up with TRBD1. The germline V gene has CDR1 SGHTS and CDR2 YDEGEE. This CDR3 is built from 17 residues. V was pared by 4 bases and J by 4 bases, with 16 bases of the junction left unmatched. The chain's CDR3 is CASSPNPRQGRSYGYTF. CDR3 DNA sequence: TGTGCCAGCAGCCCAAACCCGCGACAGGGCCGTTCCTATGGCTACACCTTC. Variable domain in full (rest from reference TRBV5-8 and TRBJ1-2): EAGVTQSPTHLIKTRGQQATLRCSPISGHTSVYWYQQALGLGLQFLLWYDEGEERNRGNFPPRFSGRQFPNYSSELNVNALELEDSALYLCASSPNPRQGRSYGYTFGSGTRLTVV.

The rearrangement uses TRBV11-2 and TRBJ2-5; 7 bases are a match to TRBD2. Trimming removed 5 bases from V and 5 bases from J; junction bases left unmatched: 8. The CDR3 is made up of 14 amino acids. Looked up from germline, CDR1 is SGHAT and CDR2 is FQNNGV. This chain's CDR3 is CASSVGGGVETQYF. The CDR3 nucleotides are TGTGCCAGCAGCGTTGGCGGGGGAGTGGAGACCCAGTACTTC.

V gene TRBV18 combines with J gene TRBJ1-4; 7 positions agree with TRBD1. The CDR3 runs to 15 residues. CDR1 and CDR2 from the germline V gene are KGHSH and LQKENI. Unmatched junction bases numbered 9, after V lost 3 bases and J lost 8 bases. This CDR3 is CASSPEAGGREKLFF. The CDR3 coding sequence is TGTGCCAGCTCACCCGAGGCAGGGGGACGAGAAAAACTGTTTTTT.

This clone has just one count. The rearrangement links TRBV27 to TRBJ1-6, with D maybe TRBD1 (5 bases). The CDR3 is made up of 17 amino acids. Germline V gene data show CDR1 as MNHEY and CDR2 as SMNVEV (reference sequence). V gave up 5 bases and J gave up 9 bases, with 23 bases separating them. The CDR3 sequence is CASSLPPQGSLSSPLHF. DNA of the CDR3: TGTGCCAGCAGTCTCCCCCCGCAGGGTTCCCTTAGTTCACCCCTCCACTTT.

The CDR3 DNA is TGTGCCAGCAGCTTGGGGACAGGGGGTAATCAGCCCCAGCATTTT. It encodes CASSLGTGGNQPQHF. This rearrangement joins TRBV7-2 to TRBJ1-5; the match to TRBD1 covers 11 bases. Germline values: CDR1 SGHTA, CDR2 FQGNSA. The CDR3 has 15 residues. After removal of 3 bases from V and 4 bases from J, the junction contained 2 bases not matched to a gene.

This chain uses TRBV5-1 with TRBJ1-1; the D gene is possibly TRBD1 (6 bases). Germline-derived CDR1 and CDR2 are SGHRS and YFSETQ. The CDR3 consists of 16 residues. V gave up 4 bases and J gave up 2 bases, with 18 bases separating them. DNA of the CDR3: TGCGCCAGCAGCCCGATAACAGGGTCGGGAAACACTGAAGCTTTCTTT. Residues: CASSPITGSGNTEAFF. The variable domain in full, completed from reference TRBV5-1 and TRBJ1-1, reads KAGVTQTPRYLIKTRGQQVTLSCSPISGHRSVSWYQQTPGQGLQFLFEYFSETQRNKGNFPGRFSGRQFSNSRSEMNVSTLELGDSALYLCASSPITGSGNTEAFFGQGTRLTVV.

This clone is a singleton in its sample. V is TRBV6-1 and J is TRBJ1-5; D call uncertain. CDR1 and CDR2 from the germline V gene are MNHNS and SASEGT. The CDR3 consists of 13 residues. V lost 10 bases to trimming and J lost 5 bases, with 15 bases between them. As DNA, the CDR3 is TGTGCCACCCTTTTTCAGGTGCATCAGCCCCAGCATTTT. As protein: CATLFQVHQPQHF.

The CDR3 sequence: CVSDRAYGYTF. CDR3 bases: TGTGTCTCGGACAGGGCCTATGGCTACACCTTC. This chain connects TRBV6-1 to TRBJ1-2; 8 bases match TRBD1. The germline V gene encodes CDR1 MNHNS and CDR2 SASEGT. The CDR3 covers 11 residues.

The CDR3 sequence is CASSPGGRVDTEAFF. The DNA of the CDR3 is TGTGCCAGCAGCCCGGGGGGCAGGGTGGACACTGAAGCTTTCTTT. This chain links TRBV5-4 with TRBJ1-1; tentatively, D is TRBD1 (6 bases). Trimming removed 4 bases at V and 3 bases at J, with 16 bases between. The CDR3 is 15 amino acids. Germline CDR1 reads SGHNT; CDR2 reads YYREEE (reference sequence).

V usage is TRBV28 and J usage is TRBJ1-1, with 7 nucleotides matching TRBD1. Germline CDR1 MDHEN, CDR2 SYDVKM. V dropped 5 bases and J dropped 11; count of bases not matched to a gene: 5. This CDR3 is 11 amino acids long. CDR3 DNA: TGTGCCAGCAGTCTAGGGGGCCAGGCTTTCTTT. It encodes CASSLGGQAFF.

The chain recombines TRBV4-3 with TRBJ2-1; perhaps TRBD1 as D (6 bases). The CDR3 is 14 residues long. V gave up 2 bases and J gave up 2 bases, with 7 bases separating them. Germline lookup yields CDR1 LGHNA and CDR2 YSLEER. Here the CDR3 DNA reads TGCGCCAGCAGCCAAAGGACAGCCTACAATGAGCAGTTCTTC. It yields the protein CASSQRTAYNEQFF.

This clone is a singleton in its sample. The V call is TRBV30, the J call TRBJ2-2; the match to TRBD2 covers 8 bases. CDR1 and CDR2 (germline): GTSNPN, SVGIG (reference sequence). The CDR3 runs to 15 residues. Trimming removed 3 bases from V and 3 bases from J; junction bases left unmatched: 6. The CDR3 DNA sequence: TGTGCCTGGAGGAACGGGGGGGCGTACACCGGGGAGCTGTTTTTT. Its protein product is CAWRNGGAYTGELFF.

The CDR3, as DNA: TGTGCCAGCAGCTCCGGGGAGGTTATAGGTGAAAAACTGTTTTTT. Protein: CASSSGEVIGEKLFF. The chain is built from TRBV7-9 and TRBJ1-4, with D unresolved. This CDR3 has 15 amino acids. Trimming left V 4 bases short and J 7 bases short, with 16 bases between. The germline gives CDR1 SEHNR, CDR2 FQNEAQ (reference sequence).

The chain recombines TRBV5-1 with TRBJ2-1; 13 bases map to TRBD2. CDR3 length: 18 amino acids. The germline CDR1 and CDR2 sequences are SGHRS and YFSETQ. The trim removed 3 bases at V and 5 bases at J, leaving 11 bases unmatched. The CDR3, as DNA: TGCGCCAGCAGCTCCCCGGGACTAGCGGGACACATCGACAATGAGCAGTTCTTC. This translates into CASSSPGLAGHIDNEQFF.

The V gene is TRBV27, the J gene TRBJ1-2, with D unclear. The CDR3 totals 17 residues. V was trimmed by 2 bases and J by 7 bases, leaving 23 bases between them. Germline lookup yields CDR1 MNHEY and CDR2 SMNVEV (reference sequence). The CDR3 protein is CASSLRRSSGIRGGYTF. The CDR3 nucleotides are TGTGCCAGCAGTTTAAGGAGGTCCTCGGGTATACGGGGTGGCTACACCTTC.

V usage is TRBV7-8 and J usage is TRBJ1-2; perhaps TRBD1 as D (5 bases). Trimming stripped 2 bases from V and 5 bases from J, with 12 bases between. Germline CDR1 is SGHVS and CDR2 is FQNEAQ. This CDR3 contains 14 residues. The CDR3 is CASSLRGREYGYTF. CDR3 bases: TGTGCCAGCAGCTTAAGGGGACGGGAGTATGGCTACACCTTC.

The rearrangement uses TRBV18 and TRBJ1-1; D uncertain. The V gene's germline CDR1 is KGHSH and CDR2 LQKENI. Between the trimmed V and J ends, which lost 6 bases and 4 bases, there was a span of 15 bases. The CDR3 is 14 residues long. CDR3 nucleotides: TGTGCCAGCTCTTCCCGTGGCGGTGGCACTGAAGCTTTCTTT. This translates into CASSSRGGGTEAFF.

The rearrangement joins TRBV18 to TRBJ2-7; 10 positions agree with TRBD2. The germline gives CDR1 KGHSH, CDR2 LQKENI. CDR3 length equals 16 residues. V lost 3 bases and J lost 2; bases outside the gene matches: 7. CDR3 residues: CASSPMPGLATYEQYF. Here the CDR3 DNA reads TGTGCCAGCTCACCCATGCCGGGACTAGCGACCTACGAGCAGTACTTC.